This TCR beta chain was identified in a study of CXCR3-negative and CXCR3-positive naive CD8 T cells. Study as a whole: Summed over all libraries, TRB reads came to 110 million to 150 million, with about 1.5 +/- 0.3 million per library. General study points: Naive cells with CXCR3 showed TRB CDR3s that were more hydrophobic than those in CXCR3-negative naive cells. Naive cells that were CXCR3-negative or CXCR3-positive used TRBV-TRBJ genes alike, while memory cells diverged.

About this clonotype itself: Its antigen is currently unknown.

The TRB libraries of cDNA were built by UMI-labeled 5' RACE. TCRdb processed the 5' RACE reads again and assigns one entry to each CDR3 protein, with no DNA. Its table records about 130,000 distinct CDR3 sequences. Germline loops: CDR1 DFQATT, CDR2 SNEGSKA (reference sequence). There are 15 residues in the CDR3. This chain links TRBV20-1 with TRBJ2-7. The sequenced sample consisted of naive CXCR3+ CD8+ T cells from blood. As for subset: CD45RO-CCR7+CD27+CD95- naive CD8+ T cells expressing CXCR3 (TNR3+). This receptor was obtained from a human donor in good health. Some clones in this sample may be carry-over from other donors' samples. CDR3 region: CSASRIDRSLFEQYF.